This TCR beta chain comes out of a study of T cell changes during pregnancy in multiple sclerosis. The table came from immunoSEQ multiplex PCR; TCRdb's copy has only in-frame clones and leaves some out. The data show around 68,000 clones, 75% to 95% seen once. Per the germline V gene, CDR1 is PRHDT and CDR2 is FYEKMQ (reference sequence). This CDR3 region has 16 residues. The origin of this receptor is a female donor in good health, enrolled as a control in a pregnancy study. The chain employs TRBV13 and TRBJ2-1, with D perhaps TRBD2 (8 bases). The starting material was peripheral blood, obtained in the third trimester of pregnancy. CDR3 amino acids: CASSSAGGDSYNEQFF. The DNA of the CDR3 is TGTGCTTCCAGTTCTGCCGGGGGGGACAGCTACAATGAGCAGTTCTTC.